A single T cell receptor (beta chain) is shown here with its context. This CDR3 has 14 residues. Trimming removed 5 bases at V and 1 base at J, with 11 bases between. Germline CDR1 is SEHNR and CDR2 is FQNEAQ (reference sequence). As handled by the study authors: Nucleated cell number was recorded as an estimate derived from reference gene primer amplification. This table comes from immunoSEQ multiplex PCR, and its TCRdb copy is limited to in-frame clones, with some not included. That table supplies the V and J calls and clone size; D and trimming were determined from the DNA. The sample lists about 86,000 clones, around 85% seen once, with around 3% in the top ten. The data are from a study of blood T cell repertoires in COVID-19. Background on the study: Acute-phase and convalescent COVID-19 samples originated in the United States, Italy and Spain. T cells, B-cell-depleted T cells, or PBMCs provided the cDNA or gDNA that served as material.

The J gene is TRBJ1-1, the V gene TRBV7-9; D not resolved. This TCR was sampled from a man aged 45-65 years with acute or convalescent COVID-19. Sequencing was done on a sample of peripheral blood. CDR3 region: CASSTAGTNTEAFF. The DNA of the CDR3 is TGTGCCAGCAGCACCGCGGGCACGAACACTGAAGCTTTCTTT.